This T cell receptor beta chain derives from a study of graft-versus-host responses after intestinal transplantation (dated by TCRdb to the early 2020s). As for the study more broadly: The transplants that recipients received were multivisceral, liver-intestinal, or isolated intestinal. Every recipient was given anti-thymocyte globulin induction, then maintenance tacrolimus and steroids for 2 to 3 years. Bulk TCR-beta CDR3 sequencing was used to track graft-versus-host and host-versus-graft alloreactive T cell clones in the graft, circulation and bone marrow after intestinal transplantation. To identify alloreactive clones, pre-transplant mixed lymphocyte reaction products were sequenced and compared with unstimulated pre-transplant donor and recipient T cells. The cohort enrolled some 23 intestinal transplant recipients, one of whom was a retransplant, and 3 patients without pretransplant specimens were excluded. Donor T cell macrochimerism was defined as a peak of at least 4% donor T cells among recipient peripheral blood mononuclear cells. Samples from a few later patients were sequenced in-house on an Illumina MiSeq with MiXCR processing rather than by the commercial service. What the study reported, not specific to this receptor: GvH clones were detected in recipient bone marrow, and some appeared earlier in ileal mucosa or blood, consistent with an intestinal mucosal origin. Early after transplant, declines in HvG clones were associated with peak levels of circulating GvH clones. In patients with donor T cell macrochimerism, the allografts had high GvH to HvG T cell clonal ratios. Conclusions were limited by the relatively low number and heterogeneity of intestinal transplant patients.

Interpreted using the paper, the time point label stands for: cells obtained before transplantation from donor or recipient. CD3+CD4+ and CD3+CD8+ populations were FACS-sorted from unstimulated pre-transplant donor and recipient cells taken from spleen or lymph nodes. The library was prepared using the immunoSEQ multiplex PCR assay. In most patients, genomic DNA was isolated using the Qiagen DNeasy Blood and Tissue Kit and sent frozen to Adaptive Biotechnologies for TCR sequencing. For most patients, genomic DNA was subjected to high-throughput TCR-beta CDR3 sequencing by Adaptive Biotechnologies. On the authors' methods: Adaptive's ImmunoSEQ software supplied the TCR sequencing data for 15 to 20 patients, while MiXCR and VDJtools were used to process a few other patients. CD4 versus CD8 sorting errors were corrected by removing sequences found in both subsets at a frequency ratio below 5:1. CDR3 nucleotide sequences shared by donor and recipient were removed because the origin of these sequences could not be assigned. At least 2-fold expansion over unstimulated cells and a minimum CFSE-low frequency of 0.002% (template counts) or 0.001% (read counts) were required for clones to be classified as alloreactive. Clones were considered mappable if detected in sequenced pre-transplant spleen, lymph node, or MLR CFSE-low populations of the donor or recipient. Cumulative frequency of alloreactive clones was calculated as a percentage of all sequences weighted by copy number. TCRdb took this table from immuneACCESS and kept in-frame rearrangements with V and J called. Such tables lack part of the clones; where checked against another copy, unresolved V genes explain under half of the gap, and the rest is unexplained. Clone size and V and J calls were adopted from that table, with D and trimming inferred from the DNA. The sample table lists under 95,000 clones, roughly nine tenths of them with a count of one. Clones ranked in the top ten supply roughly 0.3% of the sample.

About this clone: This receptor's antigen is unknown. No base quality information exists; no much larger clone differs at one position.

Spanning cysteine to phenylalanine, the CDR3 consists of 17 amino acids. The only DNA kept is the CDR3, 51 bases in frame from the first base. The germline V gene supplies CDR1 LGHNA and CDR2 YNFKEQ. The V end loses 4 bases and the J end loses 5 bases, and a stretch of 23 bases separates them. Recombination joined TRBV4-2 with TRBJ2-5; TRBD2 is perhaps the D gene, given 7 matching bases. Sequences were derived from unstimulated CD4+ T cells sorted from spleen or lymph node cells, sampled before transplant. The source is a human donor who was the organ donor for an intestinal transplant. The CDR3 in this case is CASSLSEGGLVPETQYF. The sequenced DNA: TGTGCCAGCAGCCTGTCTGAGGGGGGGCTGGTTCCGGAGACCCAGTACTTC.